The clone carrying this T cell receptor beta chain was recorded many times. The data are from a study of regulatory T cells in long-lasting Graves disease. Time point here: newly diagnosed GD, antithyroid drugs for less than 3 months. Making the TCR library involved RNA that had been extracted from PBMCs. iRepertoire HTBI primers and Arm-PCR of CDR3 regions built TCR beta libraries. One entry per CDR3 protein, called by TCRdb with MiXCR from the multiplex PCR reads. The table has roughly 500,000 distinct CDR3 sequences, roughly 14% seen once. Germline V gene lookup returns CDR1 MNHEY and CDR2 SVGEGT. V shed 2 bases and J shed 4 bases, with 10 bases lying between them. The CDR3 consists of 14 residues. These data were likewise used in another study, on T cells in Graves' hyperthyroidism and ophthalmopathy.

The clonotype comes from a man aged 25 to 40 with Graves disease. The chain couples TRBV6-2 or TRBV6-3 to TRBJ2-3; the D gene could be TRBD1 or TRBD2 (5 bases each). This sample comprised peripheral blood mononuclear cells (PBMCs), obtained at new diagnosis, from a patient treated with antithyroid drugs. For the CDR3, the DNA is TGTGCCAGCAGTTACGGGAAGGGACCAGATACGCAGTATTTT. Its translation is CASSYGKGPDTQYF.